Listed below are T cell receptor beta chains from one sample, sequenced in a study of regulatory T cells in long-lasting Graves disease. TCRdb re-derived calls from the multiplex PCR reads in MiXCR, one entry per CDR3 protein. Of roughly 300,000 distinct CDR3 sequences listed, around a fifth are singletons. The sequenced sample was peripheral blood mononuclear cells (PBMCs), obtained when the disease was refractory, from a patient treated with antithyroid drugs. The receptors here all came from a female donor with Graves disease. The CDR3 runs from the conserved cysteine through the conserved F or W. A D gene is named only where the DNA matches it firmly. Where a row states a size, it is once, few, many or the class of an expanded clone; other rows omit it.

v_call,j_call,d_call,clone_size,cdr3_nt,cdr3_aa
TRBV20-1,TRBJ2-5,TRBD1,once,TGCAGTGCTCCCGGGACAGGGAAAGGAGAGACCCAGTACTTC,CSAPGTGKGETQYF
TRBV3-1,TRBJ1-6,-,-,TGTGCCAGCAGCCATCCGGGAAAAACGCCCCTCCACTTT,CASSHPGKTPLHF
TRBV7-9,TRBJ2-2,-,few,TGTGCCAGCAGCATAGTCGGGGTACGGGGCACCGGGGAGCTGTTTTTT,CASSIVGVRGTGELFF
TRBV28,TRBJ1-5,-,-,TGTGCCAGCAGTTCTGGACGATTCAATCAGCCCCAGCATTTT,CASSSGRFNQPQHF
TRBV2,TRBJ2-1,-,-,TGTGCCAGCACCTCAAGGGGTCGTTACAATGAGCAGTTCTTC,CASTSRGRYNEQFF
TRBV2,TRBJ1-2,-,few,TGTGCCAGCAGTGAAAAACCCCGGGGTGGCTACACCTTC,CASSEKPRGGYTF
TRBV6-1,TRBJ2-2,TRBD1,many,TGTGCCAGCAGGAACCGGGACAGGAACACCGGGGAGCTGTTTTTT,CASRNRDRNTGELFF
TRBV7-6,TRBJ2-2,TRBD2,-,TGTGCCAGCAGCTTTCTAGATAGCGGGGGGACCGGGGAGCTGTTTTTT,CASSFLDSGGTGELFF
TRBV2,TRBJ2-7,TRBD1,-,TGTGCCAGCAGTGAACGGACAGGGGCCGGCGAGCAGTACTTC,CASSERTGAGEQYF
TRBV28,TRBJ2-7,TRBD1,many,TGTGCCAGCAGTTTATGGGACAGGTACGAGCAGTACTTC,CASSLWDRYEQYF
TRBV20-1,TRBJ2-7,-,-,TGCAGTGCTAGGCTTCCAGATCTCCGGGAGCAGTACTTC,CSARLPDLREQYF
TRBV11-2,TRBJ2-6,-,few,TGTGCCAGCAGCTTAGTTGGCCTGACCGCGGGGGCCAACGTCCTGACTTTC,CASSLVGLTAGANVLTF
TRBV10-3,TRBJ2-7,TRBD2,many,TGTGCCATCAGTCTAGCGGGGGTTAGCTCCTACGAGCAGTACTTC,CAISLAGVSSYEQYF
TRBV29-1,TRBJ2-7,TRBD1,many,TGCAGCGTTGGACAGGGGGCTCTCTACGAGCAGTACTTC,CSVGQGALYEQYF
TRBV7-7,TRBJ2-7,-,many,TGTGCTAGCAGCTGCAGTACCCTCCACGAGCAGTACTTC,CASSCSTLHEQYF
TRBV12-5,TRBJ1-2,-,few,TGTGCTAGTGCCGCAGGGGATCGCTATGGCTACACCTTC,CASAAGDRYGYTF
TRBV27,TRBJ1-4,-,-,TGTGCCAGCAGTTTGTACGGCGGGGAAAAACTGTTTTTT,CASSLYGGEKLFF
TRBV3-1,TRBJ1-5,-,many,TGTGCCAGCAGCCAAGATTTGGGGGTCGCTCAGCCCCAGCATTTT,CASSQDLGVAQPQHF
TRBV4-1,TRBJ2-7,TRBD1,-,TGCGCCAGCTCAACCCTCCAGACAGGGGGTTACGAGCAGTACTTC,CASSTLQTGGYEQYF
TRBV7-8,TRBJ2-7,TRBD1,-,TGTGCCAGCAGCATGGGACAGGCCTACGAGCAGTACTTC,CASSMGQAYEQYF
TRBV27,TRBJ2-3,TRBD2,-,TGTGCCAGCAGTTTTCGGCGGGAGGTGGCACAGGGTACGCAGTATTTT,CASSFRREVAQGTQYF
TRBV3-1,TRBJ1-5,-,-,TGTGCCAGCAGCCCCGGACGGAGCAGTCAGCCCCAGCATTTT,CASSPGRSSQPQHF
TRBV7-9,TRBJ2-5,TRBD2,once,TGTGCCAGCAGCTTAGCGGTAATAGCGGGGATAGGGACCCAGTACTTC,CASSLAVIAGIGTQYF
TRBV28,TRBJ2-7,TRBD2,many,TGTGCCAGCAGCAACAACCCTGGGCTAGCGGGGAACTACGAGCAGTACTTC,CASSNNPGLAGNYEQYF
TRBV28,TRBJ2-7,-,many,TGTGCCAGCACCACCGCGTGGGTAGGCTACGAGCAGTACTTC,CASTTAWVGYEQYF
TRBV7-9,TRBJ2-1,-,few,TGTGCCAGCACCTCTGCTAGTTGGGACAATGAGCAGTTCTTC,CASTSASWDNEQFF
TRBV12-3/TRBV12-4,TRBJ1-6,-,few,TGTGCCAGCAACAAGCGAGAAAATTCACCCCTCCACTTT,CASNKRENSPLHF
TRBV5-1,TRBJ2-1,-,-,TGCGCCAGCAGCTTGTCCGGAAGAGTCCACAATGAGCAGTTCTTC,CASSLSGRVHNEQFF
TRBV5-1,TRBJ2-7,TRBD2,-,TGCGCCAGCAGCTTGGCTAGCGGGAGGCCCAGCTACGAGCAGTACTTC,CASSLASGRPSYEQYF
TRBV25-1,TRBJ2-1,-,once,TGTGCCAGCAGGCAGAGCTCCTACAATGAGCAGTTCTTC,CASRQSSYNEQFF
TRBV12-3/TRBV12-4,TRBJ2-7,TRBD2,many,TGTGCCAGCAGTAGCGGGAGAGCGGGGATCTACGAGCAGTACTTC,CASSSGRAGIYEQYF
TRBV20-1,TRBJ1-5,-,many,TGCAGTGCTAGTAAGGGGGGCGGTCAGCCCCAGCATTTT,CSASKGGGQPQHF
TRBV19,TRBJ2-4,-,once,TGTGCCAGTACCTCGGCAGGGGTCAAAAACATTCAGTACTTC,CASTSAGVKNIQYF
TRBV12-3/TRBV12-4,TRBJ2-7,-,few,TGTGCCAGCGCCCCTGCACAGGGAGGCTACGAGCAGTACTTC,CASAPAQGGYEQYF
TRBV5-1,TRBJ1-5,-,few,TGCGCCAGCAGCTTGGATTCCGAATATTATAGCAATCAGCCCCAGCATTTT,CASSLDSEYYSNQPQHF
TRBV2,TRBJ2-3,TRBD1,-,TGTGCCAGCAGACACACTTTAGCAGGGGGTACGCAGTATTTT,CASRHTLAGGTQYF
TRBV12-3/TRBV12-4,TRBJ1-6,-,many,TGTGCCAGCTCCCCGCGGGAGTATAATTCACCCCTCCACTTT,CASSPREYNSPLHF
TRBV7-2,TRBJ1-6,-,many,TGTGCCAGCACCTCCCGGGACCGAGGATCACCCCTCCACTTT,CASTSRDRGSPLHF
TRBV12-3/TRBV12-4,TRBJ2-7,TRBD2,many,TGTGCCAGCAGCTCGGGACTAGCGGCTGCAGGCGGCGAGCAGTACTTC,CASSSGLAAAGGEQYF
TRBV6-1,TRBJ1-2,TRBD1,many,TGTGCCAGCAAACAGGGGGCGAGAAAGGCTGGCTACACCTTC,CASKQGARKAGYTF
TRBV14,TRBJ2-2,TRBD2,few,TGTGCCAGCAGCCGCGGGACTAGCGTCACCACCGGGGAGCTGTTTTTT,CASSRGTSVTTGELFF
TRBV6-1,TRBJ2-7,TRBD2,many,TGTGCCAGCAGGACTAGCGGGACCTCCTACGAGCAGTACTTC,CASRTSGTSYEQYF
TRBV4-3,TRBJ1-2,TRBD1,few,TGCGCCAGCAGCCAAGATCGGTCCGGGACAGTTAACTATGGCTACACCTTC,CASSQDRSGTVNYGYTF